These 5 T cell receptor beta chains were all obtained from the same sample, sequenced in a study of cytomegalovirus exposure and HLA in healthy donors. 13 Jbeta primers and 60 Vbeta primers were used for the PCR. Assay: immunoSEQ multiplex PCR; the TCRdb copy retains only in-frame clones and omits some. The data contain approximately 180,000 clones, approximately 80% of them singletons. Specimen: PBMCs. These receptors originate from a man aged 30 to 45 in good health and CMV-seropositive.

This chain connects TRBV30 to TRBJ2-1, with a tentative D call TRBD2 (5 bases). V dropped 3 bases and J dropped 8 bases, with 23 bases sitting between them. The CDR3 has 16 residues. From germline, CDR1 is GTSNPN and CDR2 SVGIG (reference sequence). CDR3 residues: CAWSAVFRAEGDEQFF. In nucleotides, the CDR3 is TGTGCCTGGAGCGCGGTATTTCGGGCTGAGGGCGATGAGCAGTTCTTC.

The chain couples TRBV5-1 to TRBJ2-5, with TRBD2 matching over 12 bases. The junction had 3 bases not matched to a gene; V was cut back by 0 bases and J by 0 bases. Germline V gene lookup returns CDR1 SGHRS and CDR2 YFSETQ. The CDR3 consists of 17 residues. Here the CDR3 DNA reads TGCGCCAGCAGCTTGGGACTAGCGGGAGTGAACCAAGAGACCCAGTACTTC. Translating it yields CASSLGLAGVNQETQYF.

The genes are TRBV5-1 and TRBJ1-1, with TRBD1 identical over 8 bases. This CDR3 spans 17 amino acids. J gave up 1 base and V 0 bases, and 8 bases lay outside the gene matches. Germline lookup yields CDR1 SGHRS and CDR2 YFSETQ. The DNA of the CDR3 is TGCGCCAGCAGCTTGGTTTTCGCAGGGGGCTCGAACACTGAAGCTTTCTTT. This encodes CASSLVFAGGSNTEAFF. Supplemented by reference TRBV5-1 and TRBJ1-1, the full variable domain reads KAGVTQTPRYLIKTRGQQVTLSCSPISGHRSVSWYQQTPGQGLQFLFEYFSETQRNKGNFPGRFSGRQFSNSRSEMNVSTLELGDSALYLCASSLVFAGGSNTEAFFGQGTRLTVV.

The rearrangement joins TRBV6-5 to TRBJ1-6, with D uncertain. V dropped 1 base and J dropped 9 bases, with 13 bases sitting between them. This CDR3 is built from 15 residues. Germline V lookup: CDR1 MNHEY, CDR2 SVGAGI. CDR3 in amino acids: CASSYLVPRSSPLHF. The CDR3 region has the DNA TGTGCCAGCAGTTACTTGGTACCGAGGAGTTCACCCCTCCACTTT.

The V call is TRBV7-2, the J call TRBJ1-2; possible D gene TRBD1, 5 bases. This CDR3 contains 15 residues. V lost 2 bases and J 7 bases, leaving 17 bases between the germline ends. From germline, CDR1 is SGHTA and CDR2 FQGNSA. CDR3 sequence reads: CASSLIIAGPAGYTF. The DNA for the CDR3 is TGTGCCAGCAGCTTAATAATTGCAGGGCCGGCTGGCTACACCTTC.